These T cell receptor beta chains were read from a single sample in a study of siplizumab effects on memory and regulatory T cells. Assay: immunoSEQ multiplex PCR; the TCRdb copy retains only in-frame clones and omits some. There are some 99,000 clones in the sample; 90% to 95% occur only once, and approximately 0.75% lies in the top ten. The material sequenced was Tregs sorted from blood. The source is a human donor in good health. Both conserved end residues are part of each CDR3.

j_call: TRBJ2-3
v_call: TRBV5-1
cdr3_aa: CASSNTGGTDTQYF

j_call: TRBJ2-1
v_call: TRBV2
cdr3_aa: CASSGDRDNEQFF

j_call: TRBJ2-3
v_call: TRBV5-1
cdr3_aa: CASNSNGPGTDTQYF

j_call: TRBJ2-2
v_call: TRBV5-6
cdr3_aa: CASSWSGRHTGELFF

j_call: TRBJ2-5
v_call: TRBV2
cdr3_aa: CASSPLETQYF

j_call: TRBJ2-7
v_call: TRBV7-2
cdr3_aa: CASSTDRVYEQYF

j_call: TRBJ2-4
v_call: TRBV11-2
cdr3_aa: CASSPRAGGGKNIQYF

j_call: TRBJ2-1
v_call: TRBV15
cdr3_aa: CATSLLWGDFNEQFF

j_call: TRBJ2-3
v_call: TRBV7-9
cdr3_aa: CASSSGQGFGDTQYF

j_call: TRBJ1-4
v_call: TRBV27
cdr3_aa: CATRAGTGTEKLFF

j_call: TRBJ1-5
v_call: TRBV27
cdr3_aa: CASSLSGQYGNQPQHF

j_call: TRBJ1-6
v_call: TRBV15
cdr3_aa: CATSRYPGQGNNSPLHF

j_call: TRBJ2-1
v_call: TRBV30
cdr3_aa: CAWSVGYRNNEQFF

j_call: TRBJ1-1
v_call: TRBV14
cdr3_aa: CASSQQGIEAFF

j_call: TRBJ1-1
v_call: TRBV6-1
cdr3_aa: CASREGGVGTEAFF

j_call: TRBJ1-3
v_call: TRBV5-1
cdr3_aa: CASSSLQGSGNTIYF